This T cell receptor (beta chain) was recorded in a study of blood T cell repertoires in COVID-19. For the study at large: COVID-19 samples, acute and convalescent, were from the United States, Italy and Spain. Nucleic acid was either cDNA or gDNA, and it came from T cells, B-cell-depleted T cells, or PBMCs.

This CDR3 is built from 13 residues. The V segment lost 6 bases and the J segment 5 bases; nucleotides outside the gene matches: 5. CDR1 is SGHTA, CDR2 FQGNSA, per germline. Authors' processing steps: Reference gene primer amplification yielded estimated nucleated cell counts. Here immunoSEQ multiplex PCR was the method, and the copy in TCRdb shows in-frame clones only, minus some. From that table come the V and J calls and clone size; the DNA was used to work out D and trimming. The sample has 90,000 to 150,000 clones; roughly 84% are singletons. The TCR comes from a man between 60 and 70 years old with acute or convalescent COVID-19. The sample consisted of peripheral blood. The chain uses TRBV7-2 and TRBJ2-5, with 8 bases aligning to TRBD2. As DNA, the CDR3 is TGTGCCAGCAGGATACTAGCGGAGGAGACCCAGTACTTC. Translated: CASRILAEETQYF. The entire variable domain, with the rest obtained from reference TRBV7-2 and TRBJ2-5, is as follows: GAGVSQSPSNKVTEKGKDVELRCDPISGHTALYWYRQSLGQGLEFLIYFQGNSAPDKSGLPSDRFSAERTGGSVSTLTIQRTQQEDSAVYLCASRILAEETQYFGPGTRLLVL.